These 10 T cell receptor beta chains originate from one sample sequenced in a study of blood T cells in healthy people across ages. A second PCR of about 7 to 11 cycles used a sample-barcoded 5' primer and a J-beta primer mix. From the 5' RACE reads, TCRdb called clonotypes with MiXCR, one entry per CDR3 protein. In the table there are 630,000 or so distinct CDR3 sequences, approximately 30% of which are singletons. The material sequenced was blood. Every receptor here comes from an elderly woman in good health.

In this sample, this clonotype turned up a few times. This may be a read error: a much more frequent sequence differs by one nucleotide. CDR3 in DNA: TGTGCCAGCAGCCGACTGAGAAATGAGCAGTACTTC. It yields the protein CASSRLRNEQYF. The rearrangement joins TRBV3-1 to TRBJ2-5; no reliable D call. The CDR3 is made up of 12 amino acids. Germline CDR1 LGHDT, CDR2 YNNKEL (reference sequence). The germline V and J ends were trimmed by 4 bases and 11 bases, with 14 bases remaining between them.

The chain couples TRBV20-1 to TRBJ2-1; D uncertain. V was cut by 0 bases and J by 15 bases, with 12 bases left in between. Germline V CDR1 and CDR2: DFQATT, SNEGSKA (reference sequence). The CDR3 consists of 11 residues. Here the CDR3 DNA reads TGCAGTGCTAGAGATTCGTCCCCGGGGTTCTTC. It codes for CSARDSSPGFF.

A few counts support this clonotype. CDR3 protein: CASSLRGGNTKESGGYTF. CDR3 coding DNA: TGTGCCAGCAGCTTACGCGGGGGGAACACCAAGGAATCAGGAGGCTACACCTTC. V is TRBV7-9 and J is TRBJ1-2; D perhaps matches TRBD1 (5 bases). V lost 2 bases to trimming and J lost 8 bases, with 27 bases between them. CDR1 is SEHNR, CDR2 FQNEAQ, per germline (reference sequence). The CDR3 covers 18 residues.

This chain joins TRBV12-3 or TRBV12-4 and TRBJ1-5; the match to TRBD1 covers 7 bases. Losses at the gene ends were 6 bases for V and 1 base for J; bases not matched to a gene: 6. This CDR3 region has 15 residues. CDR3 residues: CASSAGTVSNQPQHF. Here the CDR3 DNA reads TGTGCCAGCAGCGCCGGGACAGTCAGCAATCAGCCCCAGCATTTT.

The chain couples TRBV7-6 to TRBJ2-5; D ambiguous. Trimming took 5 bases from V and 0 from J, leaving 13 bases between them. The germline CDR1 and CDR2 sequences are SGHVS and FNYEAQ. CDR3 size: 15 residues. CDR3 coding DNA: TGTGCCAGCAGCCCGATAACAACGTACCAAGAGACCCAGTACTTC. Its protein is CASSPITTYQETQYF.

Notes on this clonotype: This sequence may be a read error, since a much larger clone differs from it by one base. The chain combines TRBV20-1 with TRBJ2-5; a weak D match, TRBD1 (5 bases). CDR1 is DFQATT, CDR2 SNEGSKA, per germline (reference sequence). The CDR3 runs to 14 residues. V lost 1 base, J lost 11 bases, and 20 bases lay in between. CDR3 loop: CSARGQTRYNEQYF. CDR3 coding DNA: TGCAGTGCTAGAGGACAGACCCGTTACAATGAGCAGTACTTC.

As to this clonotype: The junction shows a germline mismatch at one end, possibly a read error. The rearrangement links TRBV5-6 to TRBJ1-2; D ambiguous. The CDR3 runs to 15 residues. Germline-derived CDR1 and CDR2 are SGHDT and YYEEEE. The CDR3 reads CASSLLGQSNHGYTF. In DNA form, the CDR3 reads TGTGCCAGCAGCTTATTAGGGCAATCTAACCATGGCTACACCTTC.

This clonotype was detected many times. The V and J genes are TRBV20-1 and TRBJ2-1; 10 bases agree with TRBD2. CDR1 DFQATT and CDR2 SNEGSKA come from the germline V gene (reference sequence). V was clipped by 1 base and J by 3 bases; unmatched bases: 9. The length of the CDR3 is 17 residues. CDR3 protein: CSARVRNLAGGYNEQFF. CDR3 nucleotides: TGCAGTGCTAGAGTGCGCAACTTAGCGGGGGGCTACAATGAGCAGTTCTTC.

The table lists this clonotype with a few counts. The V and J genes are TRBV7-2 and TRBJ2-5; TRBD2 matches at 8 bases. CDR3 length: 14 residues. Germline values: CDR1 SGHTA, CDR2 FQGNSA. With V trimmed by 6 bases and J by 4 bases, 7 bases remained unmatched. The CDR3, as DNA: TGTGCCAGCAGGGGACTAGAGGGGGGAGAGACCCAGTACTTC. It specifies CASRGLEGGETQYF. Filled out from reference TRBV7-2 and TRBJ2-5, the complete variable domain reads GAGVSQSPSNKVTEKGKDVELRCDPISGHTALYWYRQSLGQGLEFLIYFQGNSAPDKSGLPSDRFSAERTGGSVSTLTIQRTQQEDSAVYLCASRGLEGGETQYFGPGTRLLVL.

V usage is TRBV25-1 and J usage is TRBJ1-4; D is possibly TRBD1 (5 bases). The CDR3 totals 13 residues. Trimming took 6 bases from V and 8 from J, leaving 13 bases between them. CDR1 MGHDK and CDR2 SYGVNS come from the germline V gene. CDR3 protein: CASSVTGTEKLFF. CDR3 sequence (DNA): TGTGCCAGCAGCGTCACCGGGACCGAAAAACTGTTTTTT. Supplemented by reference TRBV25-1 and TRBJ1-4, the full variable domain reads EADIYQTPRYLVIGTGKKITLECSQTMGHDKMYWYQQDPGMELHLIHYSYGVNSTEKGDLSSESTVSRIRTEHFPLTLESARPSHTSQYLCASSVTGTEKLFFGSGTQLSVL.